A single sample is the source of the 28 T cell receptor beta chains below, sequenced in a study of shared clonotypes between healthy human individuals. Clones were read by immunoSEQ multiplex PCR, and TCRdb kept only the in-frame ones, dropping some. The sample includes 2 million to 2.5 million clones, about 95% of them seen just once. Naive CD8 cells lacked CD45RO, underwent positive selection for CCR7 and left out terminally differentiated effector memory CD45RA+ cells. Sequenced sample: naive CD8+ T cells sorted from blood. These TCRs come from a man aged 18 to 29 in good health.

V and J are TRBV7-9 and TRBJ1-1, with D possibly TRBD1 on 6 matching bases. Germline lookup yields CDR1 SEHNR and CDR2 FQNEAQ (reference sequence). Between the trimmed V and J ends, which lost 5 bases and 0 bases, there was a span of 13 bases. The CDR3 length is 15 residues. The CDR3: CASSPTDRLNTEAFF. The CDR3 DNA follows: TGTGCCAGCAGCCCAACCGACAGGCTGAACACTGAAGCTTTCTTT.

This chain links TRBV6-5 with TRBJ2-1, with D tentatively TRBD2 (6 bases). Per the germline V gene, CDR1 is MNHEY and CDR2 is SVGAGI. The CDR3 spans 14 residues. V was pared by 0 bases and J by 8 bases, with 11 bases between. Written as DNA, the CDR3 is TGTGCCAGCAGTTACTCGGGTTCGGGGGATGAGCAGTTCTTC. Translated, it gives CASSYSGSGDEQFF.

V usage is TRBV6-6 and J usage is TRBJ2-1; D not resolved. CDR3 size: 15 residues. Trimming stripped 0 bases from V and 3 bases from J, with 9 bases between. Germline loops: CDR1 MNHNY, CDR2 SVGAGI (reference sequence). This chain's CDR3 is CASSYSNGFYNEQFF. CDR3 sequence (DNA): TGTGCCAGCAGTTACTCGAACGGGTTCTACAATGAGCAGTTCTTC.

The chain carries TRBV7-9 and TRBJ2-7, with 9 bases aligning to TRBD2. After removal of 1 base from V and 1 base from J, the junction contained 5 bases not matched to a gene. CDR3 length equals 16 residues. CDR1 is SEHNR and CDR2 is FQNEAQ in the germline V gene (reference sequence). DNA for the CDR3: TGTGCCAGCAGCTTAGAAGATAGCGGGGGTTCCTACGAGCAGTACTTC. It codes for CASSLEDSGGSYEQYF.

To note about this clone: This CDR3 is also generated by other DNA sequences in the sample. The CDR3: CASSVEGSPYNEQFF. In DNA form, the CDR3 reads TGTGCCAGCAGCGTAGAGGGGTCCCCCTACAATGAGCAGTTCTTC. The rearrangement links TRBV9 to TRBJ2-1, with D perhaps matching TRBD1 (5 bases). The germline V gene encodes CDR1 SGDLS and CDR2 YYNGEE. This CDR3 has 15 residues. Between the trimmed V and J ends, which lost 0 bases and 2 bases, there was a span of 9 bases.

The V call is TRBV29-1, the J call TRBJ2-7; 9 bases match TRBD2. The length of the CDR3 is 13 residues. Germline assignment: CDR1 SQVTM and CDR2 ANQGSEA. V was pared by 4 bases and J by 2 bases, with 3 bases of the junction left unmatched. The CDR3 DNA sequence: TGCAGCGTTGCCCTAGCGGGGACCTACGAGCAGTACTTC. Protein: CSVALAGTYEQYF.

This rearrangement joins TRBV20-1 to TRBJ2-2; D is ambiguous. The CDR3 length is 11 residues. Trimming stripped 4 bases from V and 4 bases from J, with 4 bases between. CDR1 and CDR2 (germline): DFQATT, SNEGSKA (reference sequence). The CDR3 nucleotides are TGCAGTGCTACCCTCACCGGGGAGCTGTTTTTT. This translates into CSATLTGELFF.

The chain couples TRBV27 to TRBJ1-3, with 8 bases that match TRBD1. The CDR3 length is 14 residues. Per the germline V gene, CDR1 is MNHEY and CDR2 is SMNVEV (reference sequence). Germline trimming cut 6 bases from V and 2 bases from J; bases unmatched to any gene: 3. Written as DNA, the CDR3 is TGTGCCAGCAGAGACAGGGGTCCTGGAAACACCATATATTTT. Protein sequence: CASRDRGPGNTIYF.

The gene calls are TRBV7-9 and TRBJ1-2; TRBD1 agrees at 7 bases. This CDR3 contains 17 residues. CDR1 SEHNR and CDR2 FQNEAQ come from the germline V gene (reference sequence). Trimming removed 2 bases from V and 2 bases from J; junction bases left unmatched: 11. CDR3 coding DNA: TGTGCCAGCAGCTTATTGGGGACAGACTACAACAACTATGGCTACACCTTC. The encoded protein is CASSLLGTDYNNYGYTF.

About this clone: At one end the junction does not follow the germline gene, possibly because of a read error. The chain joins TRBV5-8 to TRBJ2-7, with 10 bases fitting TRBD1. CDR3 length: 9 amino acids. In germline, CDR1 is SGHTS, CDR2 YDEGEE. The CDR3 nucleotides read TGTGCCAGCACCGGACAGGGGGTTTTC. The encoded protein is CASTGQGVF.

On this clone itself: This sample also contains other DNA sequences that code for the same CDR3. The chain has TRBV5-4 and TRBJ1-1; D unresolved. The CDR3 has 12 residues. Trimming pared 3 bases from V and 5 bases from J, leaving 8 bases between. CDR1 is SGHNT and CDR2 is YYREEE in the germline V gene (reference sequence). The CDR3 DNA sequence: TGTGCCAGCAGCTGGGGTGGAACTGAAGCTTTCTTT. This codes for CASSWGGTEAFF.

The gene calls are TRBV7-6 and TRBJ2-1, with 13 bases that match TRBD2. This CDR3 has 17 residues. Germline assignment: CDR1 SGHVS and CDR2 FNYEAQ. J was trimmed by 4 bases and V by 5 bases; bases with no gene match: 8. The CDR3 protein is CASSHGLAGERYNEQFF. The DNA for the CDR3 is TGTGCCAGCAGCCACGGACTAGCGGGAGAACGGTACAATGAGCAGTTCTTC.

In DNA, the CDR3 is TGTGCCAGCAGCTTAGGTCGGCGGGACTACGAGCAGTACTTC. Its translation: CASSLGRRDYEQYF. The chain joins TRBV7-8 to TRBJ2-7; D might be TRBD2 (6 bases). With 1 base removed from V and 3 bases from J, the gap between germline ends came to 10 bases. The germline V gene has CDR1 SGHVS and CDR2 FQNEAQ. This CDR3 spans 14 amino acids. The entire variable domain, with the rest obtained from reference TRBV7-8 and TRBJ2-7, is as follows: GAGVSQSPRYKVAKRGQDVALRCDPISGHVSLFWYQQALGQGPEFLTYFQNEAQLDKSGLPSDRFFAERPEGSVSTLKIQRTQQEDSAVYLCASSLGRRDYEQYFGPGTRLTVT.

This chain connects TRBV7-9 to TRBJ2-5, with D possibly TRBD1 on 6 matching bases. Germline CDR1 and CDR2: SEHNR and FQNEAQ (reference sequence). Between the trimmed V and J ends, which lost 4 bases and 3 bases, there was a span of 9 bases. The CDR3 length is 13 residues. The CDR3 protein is CASSSGHEETQYF. In DNA form, the CDR3 reads TGTGCCAGCAGCTCGGGACATGAAGAGACCCAGTACTTC.

The rearrangement uses TRBV27 and TRBJ1-1, with unresolved D. Deletions cut 4 bases from V and 3 bases from J, with 12 bases between. CDR1 and CDR2 (germline): MNHEY, SMNVEV (reference sequence). The CDR3 sequence is 14 residues long. For the CDR3, the DNA is TGTGCCAGCAGTTGGACGGCTGGGGACACTGAAGCTTTCTTT. It yields the protein CASSWTAGDTEAFF.

The genes are TRBV27 and TRBJ2-1; D possibly corresponds to TRBD2 (5 bases). The germline gives CDR1 MNHEY, CDR2 SMNVEV (reference sequence). The V and J ends lost 0 bases and 4 bases respectively, with 10 bases between them. This CDR3 has 15 amino acids. The DNA of the CDR3 is TGTGCCAGCAGTTTATCGGCCCGGGGATACAATGAGCAGTTCTTC. It specifies CASSLSARGYNEQFF.

The chain employs TRBV7-9 and TRBJ2-7; D is perhaps TRBD1 or TRBD2 (5 bases each). The CDR3 is made up of 13 amino acids. Germline V gene sequence: CDR1 SEHNR, CDR2 FQNEAQ (reference sequence). V dropped 5 bases and J dropped 5 bases, with 13 bases sitting between them. The CDR3 loop reads CASSPSGLHEQYF. CDR3 DNA sequence: TGTGCCAGCAGCCCTTCGGGGCTCCACGAGCAGTACTTC.

The gene calls are TRBV5-8 and TRBJ1-5, with 8 bases fitting TRBD1. Trimming took 0 bases from V and 7 from J; bases not matched to a gene: 3. The CDR3 spans 14 residues. Per germline, CDR1 SGHTS and CDR2 YDEGEE. The CDR3 sequence is CASSLGTGFQPQHF. The DNA of the CDR3 is TGTGCCAGCAGCTTGGGGACAGGGTTCCAGCCCCAGCATTTT. The complete variable domain, with remaining parts taken from reference TRBV5-8 and TRBJ1-5, reads EAGVTQSPTHLIKTRGQQATLRCSPISGHTSVYWYQQALGLGLQFLLWYDEGEERNRGNFPPRFSGRQFPNYSSELNVNALELEDSALYLCASSLGTGFQPQHFGDGTRLSIL.

The gene calls are TRBV2 and TRBJ1-6; 8 bases are shared with TRBD1. The CDR3 runs 14 residues. Trimming at V came to 8 bases and at J to 4 bases, leaving 4 bases not matched to a gene. CDR1 SNHLY and CDR2 FYNNEI come from the germline V gene. The CDR3 bases are TGTGCCAGCTTCACAGGGGGTTATAATTCACCCCTCCACTTT. This translates into CASFTGGYNSPLHF.

The V and J genes are TRBV5-4 and TRBJ2-1; 11 bases are shared with TRBD2. Unmatched junction bases numbered 12, after V lost 4 bases and J lost 3 bases. Germline loops: CDR1 SGHNT, CDR2 YYREEE (reference sequence). The CDR3 sequence is 18 residues long. This CDR3 is CASSPGTSGQGFYNEQFF. DNA for the CDR3: TGTGCCAGCAGCCCCGGGACTAGCGGCCAGGGCTTCTACAATGAGCAGTTCTTC. Full variable domain (remainder filled in from reference TRBV5-4 and TRBJ2-1): ETGVTQSPTHLIKTRGQQVTLRCSSQSGHNTVSWYQQALGQGPQFIFQYYREEENGRGNFPPRFSGLQFPNYSSELNVNALELDDSALYLCASSPGTSGQGFYNEQFFGPGTRLTVL.

The chain combines TRBV10-3 with TRBJ1-6; no definite D call. Germline CDR1 and CDR2: ENHRY and SYGVKD. The length of the CDR3 is 15 residues. The V and J ends lost 0 bases and 5 bases respectively, with 8 bases between them. The CDR3 loop is CAISESGSHNSPLHF. CDR3 DNA sequence: TGTGCCATCAGTGAGTCGGGGTCCCATAATTCACCCCTCCACTTT.

The count of this clone is one. The rearrangement links TRBV5-1 to TRBJ2-7, with TRBD2 as a possible D gene (5 bases). The V end lost 3 bases, the J end lost 4 bases, and 14 bases lay between the germline ends. CDR3 length: 14 amino acids. The germline V gene encodes CDR1 SGHRS and CDR2 YFSETQ. DNA of the CDR3: TGCGCCAGCAGCTGGAGGACGGAGAATTACGAGCAGTACTTC. This sequence encodes CASSWRTENYEQYF.

The chain couples TRBV28 to TRBJ2-7; D is possibly TRBD1 (5 bases). V lost 4 bases to trimming and J lost 4 bases, with 11 bases between them. In germline, CDR1 is MDHEN, CDR2 SYDVKM. This CDR3 is built from 13 residues. The CDR3 sequence is CASSSLGAYEQYF. DNA of the CDR3: TGTGCCAGCAGTTCCCTAGGGGCTTACGAGCAGTACTTC. The full variable domain, with the rest looked up from reference TRBV28 and TRBJ2-7, is DVKVTQSSRYLVKRTGEKVFLECVQDMDHENMFWYRQDPGLGLRLIYFSYDVKMKEKGDIPEGYSVSREKKERFSLILESASTNQTSMYLCASSSLGAYEQYFGPGTRLTVT.

Only one count was recorded for this clone. CDR3 in amino acids: CASSNKDLHGIYEQYF. The CDR3 nucleotides read TGTGCCAGCAGCAATAAAGACTTGCATGGGATTTACGAGCAGTACTTC. The V and J genes are TRBV21-1 and TRBJ2-7. TRBV21-1 is a pseudogene. The CDR3 loop spans 16 amino acids.

CDR3 in DNA: TGCGCCAGCAGCCCGCTGGACGGAGGAAACATTCAGTACTTC. This encodes CASSPLDGGNIQYF. The chain combines TRBV4-1 with TRBJ2-4; a weak D match, TRBD2 (5 bases). CDR3 length equals 14 residues. Trimming pared 4 bases from V and 6 bases from J, leaving 13 bases between. Germline V gives CDR1 MGHRA, CDR2 YSYEKL.

The chain joins TRBV15 to TRBJ2-7; D is ambiguous. Between the trimmed V and J ends, which lost 4 bases and 2 bases, there was a span of 9 bases. Germline V gene data show CDR1 as LNHNV and CDR2 as YYDKDF (reference sequence). The CDR3 is 13 residues long. The CDR3: CATSTATPYEQYF. CDR3 nucleotide sequence: TGTGCCACCAGCACAGCTACACCCTACGAGCAGTACTTC.

This clone was counted once. The chain combines TRBV9 with TRBJ2-2; 9 nucleotides match TRBD2. The CDR3 is made up of 15 amino acids. V was pared by 3 bases and J by 7 bases, with 7 bases of the junction left unmatched. From germline, CDR1 is SGDLS and CDR2 YYNGEE. The CDR3 loop is CASSGGTSIFGELFF. The CDR3 DNA reads TGTGCCAGCAGCGGCGGGACTAGCATTTTCGGGGAGCTGTTTTTT.

The chain uses TRBV7-9 and TRBJ2-7, with D possibly TRBD2 on 6 matching bases. Per the germline V gene, CDR1 is SEHNR and CDR2 is FQNEAQ (reference sequence). CDR3 length: 17 amino acids. V was trimmed by 1 base and J by 1 base, leaving 17 bases between them. The CDR3 bases are TGTGCCAGCAGCTTAGGTTCGGAGGGTCCCCCATCCTACGAGCAGTACTTC. Translation: CASSLGSEGPPSYEQYF.